The 18 T cell receptor beta chains presented below share a single source sample, sequenced in a study of Ad26.COV2.S vaccination and SARS-CoV-2 variants. The treatment: roughly 20 received Ad26.COV2.S at low or high dose, single or two shots; several received placebo; per-sample allocation not given. Vaccine and placebo recipients were sampled on day 63 after the first injection. The data were produced by immunoSEQ multiplex PCR, yet TCRdb's version contains in-frame clones alone and is incomplete. The table records roughly 700,000 clones, around 92% of them present only once. The starting material was peripheral blood, obtained in a trial of Ad26.COV2.S vaccine versus placebo. All receptors derive from a person between 18 and 65 years old who received the Ad26.COV2.S COVID-19 vaccine or a placebo.

The chain uses TRBV19 and TRBJ2-7, with D tentatively TRBD2 (5 bases). CDR1 and CDR2 from the germline V gene are LNHDA and SQIVND (reference sequence). There are 15 residues in the CDR3. Trimming pared 4 bases from V and 2 bases from J, leaving 15 bases between. CDR3 loop: CASSKEAGPPYEQYF. In DNA form, the CDR3 reads TGTGCCAGTAGTAAGGAGGCAGGCCCACCCTACGAGCAGTACTTC.

The rearrangement links TRBV7-6 to TRBJ2-7; 10 nucleotides align to TRBD2. CDR1 is SGHVS and CDR2 is FNYEAQ in the germline V gene. J was trimmed by 1 base and V by 5 bases; bases with no gene match: 5. This CDR3 comprises 15 residues. This CDR3 is CASSTSSGGSYEQYF. The CDR3 region has the DNA TGTGCCAGCAGCACTTCTAGCGGGGGATCCTACGAGCAGTACTTC.

The V gene is TRBV11-2, the J gene TRBJ2-7; 9 nucleotides align to TRBD1. Germline CDR1 reads SGHAT; CDR2 reads FQNNGV. The ends lost 5 bases at V and 3 bases at J; junction bases unmatched: 8. This CDR3 region has 15 residues. The CDR3 protein is CASSGGTGFGYEQYF. For the CDR3, the DNA is TGTGCCAGCAGCGGGGGGACAGGGTTTGGCTACGAGCAGTACTTC.

This clone was counted a single time. CDR3 nucleotide sequence: TGTGCCAGTACCTCACCCGGGGGTCGTCAGCCCCAGCATTTT. It translates to CASTSPGGRQPQHF. The chain combines TRBV19 with TRBJ1-5, with TRBD1 as a possible D gene (5 bases). V was pared by 7 bases and J by 6 bases, with 16 bases between. This CDR3 contains 14 residues. Germline V lookup: CDR1 LNHDA, CDR2 SQIVND (reference sequence). Full variable domain (outside the CDR3, taken from reference TRBV19 and TRBJ1-5): DGGITQSPKYLFRKEGQNVTLSCEQNLNHDAMYWYRQDPGQGLRLIYYSQIVNDFQKGDIAEGYSVSREKKESFPLTVTSAQKNPTAFYLCASTSPGGRQPQHFGDGTRLSIL.

The table lists this clone with a few counts. The DNA for the CDR3 is TGCGCCAGCAGTGAGCTAGCCCAGGGCGACTATGGCTACACCTTC. Translation: CASSELAQGDYGYTF. The chain couples TRBV10-2 to TRBJ1-2; tentative D call: TRBD1 (5 bases). The CDR3 extends over 15 amino acids. CDR1 and CDR2 from the germline V gene are WSHSY and SAAADI. The germline V and J ends were trimmed by 2 bases and 3 bases, with 13 bases remaining between them.

This rearrangement joins TRBV3-1 (or the pseudogene TRBV3-2) to TRBJ2-3, with TRBD2 matching 16 bases. The CDR3 runs to 20 residues. Germline V CDR1 and CDR2: LGHDT, YNNKEL (reference sequence). Trimming took 3 bases from V and 2 from J; bases not matched to a gene: 11. This CDR3 reads CASSHHGTSGGAEITDTQYF. The CDR3 nucleotides read TGTGCCAGCAGCCACCACGGGACTAGCGGGGGGGCCGAGATCACAGATACGCAGTATTTT.

On this clone itself: At one end, the junction sequence differs from germline, possibly due to a read error. CDR3 sequence: CASSVGTTRQETQYF. DNA of the CDR3: TGTGCTAGCAGCGTCGGGACTACCAGACAAGAGACCCAGTACTTC. The gene calls are TRBV7-7 and TRBJ2-5; 7 nucleotides agree with TRBD2. Looked up from germline, CDR1 is SSHAT and CDR2 is FNYEAQ (reference sequence). CDR3 length: 15 residues.

The chain uses TRBV14 and TRBJ1-1; D not resolved. V lost 0 bases and J 3 bases, leaving 8 bases between the germline ends. This CDR3 is built from 14 residues. Per germline, CDR1 SGHDN and CDR2 FVKESK. CDR3 amino acids: CASSQDAGYTEAFF. CDR3 DNA: TGTGCCAGCAGCCAAGATGCGGGGTACACTGAAGCTTTCTTT.

V and J are TRBV27 and TRBJ2-7; D is possibly TRBD1 (5 bases). V dropped 5 bases and J dropped 2 bases, with 10 bases sitting between them. This CDR3 is built from 13 residues. Germline lookup yields CDR1 MNHEY and CDR2 SMNVEV (reference sequence). The CDR3 is CASSPRQTYEQYF. The DNA of the CDR3 is TGTGCCAGCAGTCCCCGACAGACCTACGAGCAGTACTTC.

The chain couples TRBV9 to TRBJ2-5; D uncertain. In germline, CDR1 is SGDLS, CDR2 YYNGEE. The V end was cut by 4 bases, the J end by 3 bases, with 13 bases between. The CDR3 runs to 14 residues. The CDR3, as DNA: TGTGCCAGCAGCCCCCGGCTGGCCGAAGAGACCCAGTACTTC. Its protein product is CASSPRLAEETQYF.

The rearrangement uses TRBV6-5 and TRBJ1-2; D possibly corresponds to TRBD1 (5 bases). V lost 2 bases and J lost 0, with 10 bases in between. The germline V gene has CDR1 MNHEY and CDR2 SVGAGI. The CDR3 covers 15 residues. The CDR3 nucleotides are TGTGCCAGCAGTTACGGAGGGGACGCTAACTATGGCTACACCTTC. Its protein product is CASSYGGDANYGYTF.

The chain couples TRBV5-1 to TRBJ2-5, with D perhaps matching TRBD2 (6 bases). V lost 5 bases, J lost 5 bases, and 16 bases lay in between. The CDR3 sequence is 14 residues long. Germline CDR1 reads SGHRS; CDR2 reads YFSETQ. The CDR3 loop reads CASREGKVLETQYF. The CDR3 DNA follows: TGCGCCAGCAGGGAGGGGAAGGTCTTGGAGACCCAGTACTTC.

This chain uses TRBV7-9 with TRBJ1-3, with D possibly TRBD1 on 5 matching bases. The CDR3 spans 18 residues. V gave up 3 bases and J gave up 0 bases, with 18 bases separating them. Germline V CDR1 and CDR2: SEHNR, FQNEAQ (reference sequence). CDR3 protein: CASSFRGVTGLSGNTIYF. Here the CDR3 DNA reads TGTGCCAGCAGCTTCCGGGGGGTAACGGGGCTCTCTGGAAACACCATATATTTT.

This clone occurred once. The V gene is TRBV18, the J gene TRBJ2-1; D perhaps matches TRBD2 (6 bases). Germline V gene sequence: CDR1 KGHSH, CDR2 LQKENI. The V end lost 4 bases, the J end lost 10 bases, and 17 bases lay between the germline ends. The CDR3 length is 14 residues. DNA of the CDR3: TGTGCCAGCTCACGGGACTCCCCGCAATACGAGCAGTTCTTC. Translating gives CASSRDSPQYEQFF.

This clone was seen just once. The chain links TRBV5-4 to TRBJ2-7; weak D call: TRBD1 (5 bases). This CDR3 has 14 amino acids. V was clipped by 6 bases and J by 1 base, with 14 bases between them. The V gene's germline CDR1 is SGHNT and CDR2 YYREEE (reference sequence). CDR3 amino acids: CASTPWGSSYEQYF. The CDR3 DNA follows: TGTGCCAGCACCCCCTGGGGCAGTTCCTACGAGCAGTACTTC.

The CDR3 DNA reads TGCAGCGTTGACGGACCGGCACAAGAGACCCAGTACTTC. The encoded protein is CSVDGPAQETQYF. This rearrangement joins TRBV29-1 to TRBJ2-5; D is ambiguous. This CDR3 is 13 amino acids long. Per germline, CDR1 SQVTM and CDR2 ANQGSEA. Trimming left V 3 bases short and J 2 bases short, with 10 bases between.

The V gene is TRBV18, the J gene TRBJ1-1; TRBD1 matches at 8 bases. Germline assignment: CDR1 KGHSH and CDR2 LQKENI. V shed 5 bases and J 0 bases; nucleotides not matched to a gene: 2. The CDR3 has 14 residues. CDR3 region: CASSRQGLNTEAFF. Written as DNA, the CDR3 is TGTGCCAGCTCAAGACAGGGGTTGAACACTGAAGCTTTCTTT.

V is TRBV20-1 and J is TRBJ2-1, with D hard to call. Germline lookup yields CDR1 DFQATT and CDR2 SNEGSKA (reference sequence). This CDR3 comprises 10 residues. Deletions cut 3 bases from V and 3 bases from J, with 0 bases between. The CDR3 region has the DNA TGCAGTGCTAGCTACAATGAGCAGTTCTTC. Translating it yields CSASYNEQFF.